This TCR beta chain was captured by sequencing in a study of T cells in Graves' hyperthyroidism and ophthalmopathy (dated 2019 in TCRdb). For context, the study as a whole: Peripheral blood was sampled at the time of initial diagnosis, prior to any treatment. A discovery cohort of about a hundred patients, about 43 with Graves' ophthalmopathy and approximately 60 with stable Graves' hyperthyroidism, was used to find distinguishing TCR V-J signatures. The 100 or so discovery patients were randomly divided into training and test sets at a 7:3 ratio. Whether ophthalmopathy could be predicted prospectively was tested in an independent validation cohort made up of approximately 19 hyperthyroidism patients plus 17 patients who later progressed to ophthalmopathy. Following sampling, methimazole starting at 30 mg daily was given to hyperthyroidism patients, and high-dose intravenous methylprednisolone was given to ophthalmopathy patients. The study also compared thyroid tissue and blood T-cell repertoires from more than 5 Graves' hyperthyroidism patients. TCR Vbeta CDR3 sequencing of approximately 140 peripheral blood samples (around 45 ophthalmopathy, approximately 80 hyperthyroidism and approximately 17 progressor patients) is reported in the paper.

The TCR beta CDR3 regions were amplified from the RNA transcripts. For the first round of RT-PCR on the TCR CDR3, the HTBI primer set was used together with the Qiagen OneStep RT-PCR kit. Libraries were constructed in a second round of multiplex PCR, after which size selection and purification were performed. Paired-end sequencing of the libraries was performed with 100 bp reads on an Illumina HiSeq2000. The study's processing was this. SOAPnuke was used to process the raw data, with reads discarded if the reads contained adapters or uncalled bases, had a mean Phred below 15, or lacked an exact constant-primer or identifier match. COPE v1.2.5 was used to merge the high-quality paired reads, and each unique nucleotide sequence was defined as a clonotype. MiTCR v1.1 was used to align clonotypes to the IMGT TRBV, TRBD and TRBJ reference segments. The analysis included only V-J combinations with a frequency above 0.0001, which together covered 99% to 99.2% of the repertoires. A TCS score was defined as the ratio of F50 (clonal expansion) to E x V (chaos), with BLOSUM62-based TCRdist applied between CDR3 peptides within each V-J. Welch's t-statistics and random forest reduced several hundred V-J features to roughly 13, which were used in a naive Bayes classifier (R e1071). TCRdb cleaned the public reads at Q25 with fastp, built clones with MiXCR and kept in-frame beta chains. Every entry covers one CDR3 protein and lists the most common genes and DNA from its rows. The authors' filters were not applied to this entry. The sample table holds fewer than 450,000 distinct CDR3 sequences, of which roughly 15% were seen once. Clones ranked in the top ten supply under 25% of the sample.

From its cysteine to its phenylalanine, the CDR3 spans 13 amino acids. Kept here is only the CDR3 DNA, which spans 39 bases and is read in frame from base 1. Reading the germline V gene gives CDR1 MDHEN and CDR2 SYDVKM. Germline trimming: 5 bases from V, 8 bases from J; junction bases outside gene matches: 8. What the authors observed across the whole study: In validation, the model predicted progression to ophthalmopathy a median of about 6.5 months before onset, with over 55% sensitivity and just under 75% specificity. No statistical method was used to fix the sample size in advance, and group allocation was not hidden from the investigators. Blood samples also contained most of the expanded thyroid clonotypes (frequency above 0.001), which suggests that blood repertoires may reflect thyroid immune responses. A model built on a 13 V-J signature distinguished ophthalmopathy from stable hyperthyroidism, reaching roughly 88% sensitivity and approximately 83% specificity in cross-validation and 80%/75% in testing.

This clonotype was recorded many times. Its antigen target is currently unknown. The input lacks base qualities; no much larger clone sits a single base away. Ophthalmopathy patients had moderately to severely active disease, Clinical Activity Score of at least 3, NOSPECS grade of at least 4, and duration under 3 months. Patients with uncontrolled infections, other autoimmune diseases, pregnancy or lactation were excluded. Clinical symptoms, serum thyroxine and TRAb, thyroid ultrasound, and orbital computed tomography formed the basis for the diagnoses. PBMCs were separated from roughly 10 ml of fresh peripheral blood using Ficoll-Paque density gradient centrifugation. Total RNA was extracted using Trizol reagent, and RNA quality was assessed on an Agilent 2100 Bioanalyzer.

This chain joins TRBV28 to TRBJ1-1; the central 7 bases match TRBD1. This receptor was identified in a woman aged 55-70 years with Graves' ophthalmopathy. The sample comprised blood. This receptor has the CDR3 CASSTYRGREAFF. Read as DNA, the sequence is TGTGCCAGCAGTACCTACAGGGGTCGGGAAGCTTTCTTT.